A single sample is the source of the 4 T cell receptor beta chains below, sequenced in a study of T cells after yellow fever vaccination. TCRdb reprocessed the 5' RACE reads via MiXCR and lists one record per CDR3 protein. The table records some 120,000 distinct CDR3 sequences, roughly 15% of them present only once. Sequencing was performed on CD8+ T cells sorted from PBMCs, taken 5 days after the yellow fever booster vaccination. The receptors were sampled from a man in his late teens or twenties who received the YFV17D yellow fever vaccine.

In its sample, this clonotype was seen a few times. The chain couples TRBV29-1 to TRBJ2-7, with D hard to call. Germline CDR1 reads SQVTM; CDR2 reads ANQGSEA. The CDR3 totals 11 residues. Trimming removed 6 bases at V and 6 bases at J, with 12 bases between. CDR3 region: CSVTTSGEQYF. The CDR3, as DNA: TGCAGCGTGACCACATCTGGCGAGCAGTACTTC.

CDR3: CASSQDGSGGETQYF. CDR3 coding DNA: TGCGCCAGCAGCCAAGATGGTAGCGGGGGGGAGACCCAGTACTTC. This chain uses TRBV4-3 with TRBJ2-5; 10 bases match TRBD2. This CDR3 region has 15 residues. Trimming removed 0 bases from V and 5 bases from J; junction bases left unmatched: 3. The germline V gene encodes CDR1 LGHNA and CDR2 YSLEER.

In its sample, this clonotype was seen a few times. This chain links TRBV29-1 with TRBJ2-5; 11 bases are a match to TRBD2. V shed 3 bases, J shed 5 bases, and the junction held 14 bases outside the gene matches. Germline CDR1 is SQVTM and CDR2 is ANQGSEA. CDR3 length: 17 amino acids. CDR3 sequence (DNA): TGCAGCGTTGAGCTCCCACCCCTAGCGGGGGGTTTGGAGACCCAGTACTTC. Protein sequence: CSVELPPLAGGLETQYF. Full variable domain (rest looked up from reference TRBV29-1 and TRBJ2-5): SAVISQKPSRDICQRGTSLTIQCQVDSQVTMMFWYRQQPGQSLTLIATANQGSEATYESGFVIDKFPISRPNLTFSTLTVSNMSPEDSSIYLCSVELPPLAGGLETQYFGPGTRLLVL.

The rearrangement links TRBV19 to TRBJ1-2; no firm D call. Germline CDR1 LNHDA, CDR2 SQIVND (reference sequence). The CDR3 totals 15 residues. Trimming left V 5 bases short and J 0 bases short, with 13 bases between. The CDR3 DNA follows: TGTGCCAGTAGTTCGTACTTCGGAGCTAACTATGGCTACACCTTC. It yields the protein CASSSYFGANYGYTF. Full variable domain (missing parts from reference TRBV19 and TRBJ1-2): DGGITQSPKYLFRKEGQNVTLSCEQNLNHDAMYWYRQDPGQGLRLIYYSQIVNDFQKGDIAEGYSVSREKKESFPLTVTSAQKNPTAFYLCASSSYFGANYGYTFGSGTRLTVV.